The 16 T cell receptor beta chains in this list originate from one sample, sequenced in a study of T cells in Graves' hyperthyroidism and ophthalmopathy. Regions amplified from RNA transcripts were the TCR beta CDR3 regions. Primed by the HTBI set, a first-round RT-PCR was run on the TCR CDR3. MiXCR, run by TCRdb on the multiplex PCR reads, gives a single entry per CDR3 protein. Of 600,000 to 700,000 distinct CDR3 sequences in the sample, roughly 14% were seen once. Sequenced material: blood. The receptors stem from a woman aged 40-49 years with Graves' ophthalmopathy.

This clonotype was counted between two and nine times. This chain links TRBV11-1 with TRBJ2-5; a possible D gene is TRBD1 (6 bases). CDR1 and CDR2 from the germline V gene are SGHAT and FQDESV (reference sequence). The CDR3 loop spans 19 amino acids. V was trimmed by 7 bases and J by 1 base, leaving 28 bases between them. CDR3 in amino acids: CASTPPEGEGPYPQETQYF. DNA for the CDR3: TGTGCCAGCACCCCACCTGAGGGGGAAGGGCCTTATCCCCAAGAGACCCAGTACTTC.

This clonotype was observed at least ten times. The chain links TRBV27 to TRBJ1-3, with no clear D. This CDR3 region has 12 residues. V shed 7 bases and J shed 4 bases, with 8 bases lying between them. Germline lookup yields CDR1 MNHEY and CDR2 SMNVEV (reference sequence). The CDR3 spells CASTPLGNTIYF. The CDR3 nucleotides read TGTGCCAGCACACCTCTAGGAAACACCATATATTTT.

This clonotype was seen repeatedly, ten times or more. The chain combines TRBV20-1 with TRBJ2-7; D tentatively reads TRBD1 or TRBD2 (6 bases each). From germline, CDR1 is DFQATT and CDR2 SNEGSKA (reference sequence). Trimming removed 6 bases from V and 0 bases from J, with 12 bases in between. This CDR3 contains 13 residues. In nucleotides, the CDR3 is TGCAGTGCGATAGGGGGGATCTCCTACGAGCAGTACTTC. Translated, it gives CSAIGGISYEQYF.

A few counts support this clonotype. The chain has TRBV12-3 or TRBV12-4 and TRBJ1-3; D is uncertain. Trimming cost V 8 bases and J 0 bases, with 14 bases left between them. CDR3 length: 15 residues. In DNA form, the CDR3 reads TGTGCCAGCCGTGGTTTCGGGTACTCTGGAAACACCATATATTTT. Translation: CASRGFGYSGNTIYF.

This clonotype was counted many times. This chain links TRBV20-1 with TRBJ1-1; D is ambiguous. V lost 6 bases and J 5 bases, leaving 16 bases between the germline ends. In germline, CDR1 is DFQATT, CDR2 SNEGSKA (reference sequence). This CDR3 comprises 13 residues. In DNA, the CDR3 is TGCAGTGCGACCGGAGGGCCGGGGACTGAAGCTTTCTTT. This sequence encodes CSATGGPGTEAFF.

This clonotype was seen ten or more times. The chain couples TRBV12-3 or TRBV12-4 to TRBJ2-2; TRBD2 aligns across 12 bases. The CDR3 sequence is 18 residues long. Trimming at V came to 2 bases and at J to 1 base, leaving 5 bases not matched to a gene. CDR3 amino acids: CASSLRLAGVRNTGELFF. The DNA of the CDR3 is TGTGCCAGCAGTTTACGACTAGCGGGAGTGCGGAACACCGGGGAGCTGTTTTTT.

This clonotype was recorded a few times. This chain joins TRBV9 and TRBJ2-7; 7 nucleotides agree with TRBD2. The CDR3 sequence is 16 residues long. V was pared by 0 bases and J by 1 base, with 7 bases of the junction left unmatched. Per the germline V gene, CDR1 is SGDLS and CDR2 is YYNGEE. CDR3 in amino acids: CASSVAYLAASYEQYF. CDR3 nucleotides: TGTGCCAGCAGCGTAGCTTATCTAGCGGCATCCTACGAGCAGTACTTC.

V usage is TRBV20-1 and J usage is TRBJ2-6; D is unclear. This CDR3 contains 16 residues. CDR1 and CDR2 (germline): DFQATT, SNEGSKA (reference sequence). Trimming cost V 1 base and J 1 base, with 11 bases left between them. This CDR3 reads CSARGPGSSGANVLTF. The CDR3 nucleotides read TGCAGTGCTAGAGGACCCGGGTCATCTGGGGCCAACGTCCTGACTTTC.

This clonotype showed up many times. CDR3 in DNA: TGTGCCAGCAGCTCCCTACTGGACAGGGGGCAAGGCTACACCTTC. Translation: CASSSLLDRGQGYTF. The rearrangement links TRBV27 to TRBJ1-2, with 11 nucleotides matching TRBD1. The CDR3 loop spans 15 amino acids. With V trimmed by 6 bases and J by 8 bases, 11 bases remained unmatched. Per germline, CDR1 MNHEY and CDR2 SMNVEV (reference sequence).

This clonotype was recorded a few times. The gene calls are TRBV28 and TRBJ2-5, with D maybe TRBD1 (6 bases). V was trimmed by 3 bases and J by 1 base, leaving 18 bases between them. The CDR3 is 17 amino acids. CDR1 and CDR2 from the germline V gene are MDHEN and SYDVKM. The CDR3 DNA reads as TGTGCCAGCAGTTTCATAGGCAGGGGATTGGGCCAAGAGACCCAGTACTTC. Amino acid sequence: CASSFIGRGLGQETQYF.

This clonotype was counted ten times or more. V gene TRBV27 combines with J gene TRBJ2-7; tentatively, D is TRBD1 (5 bases). This CDR3 region has 12 residues. Trimming took 6 bases from V and 4 from J, leaving 10 bases between them. In germline, CDR1 is MNHEY, CDR2 SMNVEV (reference sequence). This chain's CDR3 is CASSSGLYEQYF. The CDR3 DNA sequence: TGTGCCAGCAGCTCAGGGTTGTACGAGCAGTACTTC.

V usage is TRBV19 and J usage is TRBJ2-5; 8 bases are shared with TRBD2. With V trimmed by 5 bases and J by 5 bases, 4 bases remained unmatched. The CDR3 consists of 13 residues. Germline values: CDR1 LNHDA, CDR2 SQIVND (reference sequence). CDR3 sequence: CASSVTGGETQYF. The CDR3 region has the DNA TGTGCCAGTAGTGTGACGGGAGGGGAGACCCAGTACTTC.

There are many counts of this clonotype. This chain links TRBV6-5 with TRBJ1-2; a weak D match, TRBD1 (5 bases). The CDR3 spans 15 residues. Germline CDR1 and CDR2: MNHEY and SVGAGI. Trimming took off 4 bases at V and 6 bases at J, with 18 bases between the two ends. The CDR3 sequence: CASSFSGQGSNGYTF. As DNA, the CDR3 is TGTGCCAGCAGTTTCTCCGGGCAGGGTAGTAATGGCTACACCTTC.

This chain uses TRBV6-1 with TRBJ2-7, with a possible D match to TRBD1 (5 bases). V lost 6 bases, J lost 5 bases, and 14 bases lay in between. Germline CDR1 reads MNHNS; CDR2 reads SASEGT. The CDR3 contains 13 residues. In DNA, the CDR3 is TGTGCCAGCAGCCACCCGACAGTTCACGAGCAGTACTTC. The encoded protein is CASSHPTVHEQYF.

This clonotype was seen ten or more times. The V and J genes are TRBV7-8 and TRBJ1-1, with a weak D call TRBD1 (5 bases). Trimming left V 3 bases short and J 4 bases short, with 12 bases between. The V gene's germline CDR1 is SGHVS and CDR2 FQNEAQ. The CDR3 has 14 amino acids. In nucleotides, the CDR3 is TGTGCCAGCAGCTTCCAGGGATGGGTCACTGAAGCTTTCTTT. Translated, it gives CASSFQGWVTEAFF.

The chain has TRBV6-1 and TRBJ2-7, with 7 positions matching TRBD1. Germline CDR1 is MNHNS and CDR2 is SASEGT. Trimming took 7 bases from V and 5 from J; bases not matched to a gene: 14. The CDR3 totals 15 residues. The CDR3 DNA follows: TGTGCCAGCACCCGACAGGGCGCCGCTATCCACGAGCAGTACTTC. Its protein is CASTRQGAAIHEQYF.